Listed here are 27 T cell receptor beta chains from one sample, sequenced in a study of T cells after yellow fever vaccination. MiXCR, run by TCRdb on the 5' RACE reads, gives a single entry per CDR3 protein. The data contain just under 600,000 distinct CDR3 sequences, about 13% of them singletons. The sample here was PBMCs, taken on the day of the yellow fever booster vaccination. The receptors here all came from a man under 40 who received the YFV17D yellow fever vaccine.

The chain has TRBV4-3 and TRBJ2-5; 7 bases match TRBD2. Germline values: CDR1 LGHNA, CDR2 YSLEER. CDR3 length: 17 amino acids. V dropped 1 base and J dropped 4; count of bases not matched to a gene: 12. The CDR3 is CASSQGTGLEITETQYF. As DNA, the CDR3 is TGCGCCAGCAGCCAAGGGACCGGACTAGAAATAACAGAGACCCAGTACTTC.

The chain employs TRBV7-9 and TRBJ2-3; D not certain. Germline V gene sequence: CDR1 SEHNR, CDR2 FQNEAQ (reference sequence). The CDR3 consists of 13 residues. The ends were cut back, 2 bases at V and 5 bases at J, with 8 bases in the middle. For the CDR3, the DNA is TGTGCCAGCAGCTTACGAGTGCTAGATACGCAGTATTTT. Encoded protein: CASSLRVLDTQYF.

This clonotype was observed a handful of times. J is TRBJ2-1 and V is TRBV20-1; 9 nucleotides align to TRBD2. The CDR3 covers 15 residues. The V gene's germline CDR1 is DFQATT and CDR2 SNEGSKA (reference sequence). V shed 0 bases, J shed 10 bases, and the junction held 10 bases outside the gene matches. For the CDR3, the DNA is TGCAGTGCTAGAGATCAACGGACTAGCGCGAGAGAGCAGTTCTTC. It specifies CSARDQRTSAREQFF.

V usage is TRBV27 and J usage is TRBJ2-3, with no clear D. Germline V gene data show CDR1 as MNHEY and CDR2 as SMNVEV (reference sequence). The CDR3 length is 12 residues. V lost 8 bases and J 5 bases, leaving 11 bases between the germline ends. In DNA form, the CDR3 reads TGTGCCAGCGCTAGATTAGGAGATACGCAGTATTTT. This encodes CASARLGDTQYF.

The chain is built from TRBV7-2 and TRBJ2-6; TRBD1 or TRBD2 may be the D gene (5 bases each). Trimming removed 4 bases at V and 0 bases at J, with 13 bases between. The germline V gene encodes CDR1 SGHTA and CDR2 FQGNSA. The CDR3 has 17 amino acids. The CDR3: CASSSVGTNSGANVLTF. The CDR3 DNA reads TGTGCCAGCAGCTCCGTGGGGACCAACTCTGGGGCCAACGTCCTGACTTTC.

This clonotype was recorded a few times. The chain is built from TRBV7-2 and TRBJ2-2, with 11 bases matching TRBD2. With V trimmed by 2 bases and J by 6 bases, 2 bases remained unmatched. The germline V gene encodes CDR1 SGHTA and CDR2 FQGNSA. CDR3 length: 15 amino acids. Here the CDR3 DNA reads TGTGCCAGCAGCTTATTACTAGCGGGAGCCGGGGAGCTGTTTTTT. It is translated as CASSLLLAGAGELFF.

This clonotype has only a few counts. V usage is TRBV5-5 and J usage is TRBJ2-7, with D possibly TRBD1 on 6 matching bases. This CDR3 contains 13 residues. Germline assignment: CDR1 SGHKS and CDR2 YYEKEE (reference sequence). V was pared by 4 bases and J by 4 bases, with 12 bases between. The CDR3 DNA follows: TGTGCCAGCAGCATCCTCGGACAGTACGAGCAGTACTTC. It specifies CASSILGQYEQYF.

This CDR3 reads CATSTSGNTGELFF. Here the CDR3 DNA reads TGTGCCACCTCAACTAGCGGAAACACCGGGGAGCTGTTTTTT. The rearrangement uses TRBV19 and TRBJ2-2; TRBD2 agrees at 8 bases. Trimming took 10 bases from V and 2 from J; bases not matched to a gene: 6. This CDR3 has 14 amino acids. CDR1 and CDR2 (germline): LNHDA, SQIVND (reference sequence).

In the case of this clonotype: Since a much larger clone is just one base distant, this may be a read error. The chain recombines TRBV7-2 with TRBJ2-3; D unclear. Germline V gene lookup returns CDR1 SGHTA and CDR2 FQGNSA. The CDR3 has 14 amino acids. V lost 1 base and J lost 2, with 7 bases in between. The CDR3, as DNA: TGTGCCAGCAGCTTAGTACAGCTCACAGATACGCAGTATTTT. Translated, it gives CASSLVQLTDTQYF.

The CDR3 nucleotides are TGTGCCAGCGGCGGAGTCCAAGATTACGATGAGCAGTTCTTC. It yields the protein CASGGVQDYDEQFF. V is TRBV7-6 and J is TRBJ2-1; D gene ambiguous. V lost 8 bases to trimming and J lost 8 bases, with 19 bases between them. The CDR3 loop spans 14 amino acids. Germline CDR1 and CDR2: SGHVS and FNYEAQ.

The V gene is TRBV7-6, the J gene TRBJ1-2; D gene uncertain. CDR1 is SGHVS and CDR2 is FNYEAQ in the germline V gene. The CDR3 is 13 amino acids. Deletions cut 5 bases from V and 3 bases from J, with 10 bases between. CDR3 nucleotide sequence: TGTGCCAGCAGCCTCGGGGAGGACTATGGCTACACCTTC. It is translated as CASSLGEDYGYTF.

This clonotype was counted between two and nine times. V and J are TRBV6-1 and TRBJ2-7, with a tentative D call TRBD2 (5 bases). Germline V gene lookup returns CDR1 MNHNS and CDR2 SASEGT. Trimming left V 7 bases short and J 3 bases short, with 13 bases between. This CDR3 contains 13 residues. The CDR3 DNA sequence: TGTGCCAGCACCGACGGAGGCCACTACGAGCAGTACTTC. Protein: CASTDGGHYEQYF.

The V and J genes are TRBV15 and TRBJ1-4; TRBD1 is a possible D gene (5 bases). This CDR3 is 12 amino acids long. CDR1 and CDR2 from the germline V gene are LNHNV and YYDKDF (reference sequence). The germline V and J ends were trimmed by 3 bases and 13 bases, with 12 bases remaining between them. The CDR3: CATSSGPGRLFF. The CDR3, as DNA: TGTGCCACCAGCAGTGGGCCGGGGCGACTGTTTTTT.

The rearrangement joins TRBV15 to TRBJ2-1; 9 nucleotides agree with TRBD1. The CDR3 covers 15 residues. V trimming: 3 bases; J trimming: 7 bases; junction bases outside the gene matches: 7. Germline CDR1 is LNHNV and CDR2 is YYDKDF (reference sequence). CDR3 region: CATSRRDRVDNEQFF. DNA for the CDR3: TGTGCCACCAGCAGGCGGGACAGGGTTGATAATGAGCAGTTCTTC.

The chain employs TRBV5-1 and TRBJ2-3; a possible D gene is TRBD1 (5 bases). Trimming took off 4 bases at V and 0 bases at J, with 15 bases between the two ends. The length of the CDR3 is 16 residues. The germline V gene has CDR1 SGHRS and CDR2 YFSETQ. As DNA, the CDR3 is TGCGCCAGCAGCGTAGACAGTTCAACTAGCACAGATACGCAGTATTTT. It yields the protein CASSVDSSTSTDTQYF.

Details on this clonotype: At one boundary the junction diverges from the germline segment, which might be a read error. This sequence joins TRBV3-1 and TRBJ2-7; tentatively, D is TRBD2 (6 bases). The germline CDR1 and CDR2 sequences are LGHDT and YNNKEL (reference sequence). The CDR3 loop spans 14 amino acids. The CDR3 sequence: CTSSPGLNSYEQYF. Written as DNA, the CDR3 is TGTACCAGCAGCCCCGGACTAAACTCCTACGAGCAGTACTTC.

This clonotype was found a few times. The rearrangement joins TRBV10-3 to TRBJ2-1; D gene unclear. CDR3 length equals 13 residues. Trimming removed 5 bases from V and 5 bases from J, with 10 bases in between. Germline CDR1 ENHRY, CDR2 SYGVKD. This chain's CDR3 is CAISSRQNNEQFF. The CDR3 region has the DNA TGTGCCATCAGTAGCCGGCAGAACAATGAGCAGTTCTTC.

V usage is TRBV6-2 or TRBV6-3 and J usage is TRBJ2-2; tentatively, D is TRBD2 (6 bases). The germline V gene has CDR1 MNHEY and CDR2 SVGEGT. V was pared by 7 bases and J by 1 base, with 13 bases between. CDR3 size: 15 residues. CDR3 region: CASIPSGLNTGELFF. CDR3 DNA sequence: TGTGCCAGCATTCCAAGCGGGTTGAACACCGGGGAGCTGTTTTTT.

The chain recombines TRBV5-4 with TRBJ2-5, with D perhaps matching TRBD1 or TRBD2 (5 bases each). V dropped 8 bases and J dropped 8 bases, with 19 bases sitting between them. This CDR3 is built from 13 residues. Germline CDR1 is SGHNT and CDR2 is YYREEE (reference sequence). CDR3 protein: CASTGTAAGTQYF. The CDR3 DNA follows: TGTGCCAGTACCGGGACGGCGGCAGGAACCCAGTACTTC. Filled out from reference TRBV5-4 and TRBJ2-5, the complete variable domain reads ETGVTQSPTHLIKTRGQQVTLRCSSQSGHNTVSWYQQALGQGPQFIFQYYREEENGRGNFPPRFSGLQFPNYSSELNVNALELDDSALYLCASTGTAAGTQYFGPGTRLLVL.

The CDR3 is CASSYSGVRYEQYF. CDR3 DNA: TGTGCCAGCAGTTACTCAGGGGTAAGGTACGAGCAGTACTTC. V usage is TRBV6-5 and J usage is TRBJ2-7, with a weak D call TRBD1 (5 bases). The V and J ends lost 0 bases and 4 bases respectively, with 10 bases between them. Per germline, CDR1 MNHEY and CDR2 SVGAGI. This CDR3 is 14 amino acids long.

CDR3 residues: CASRMDGRTGELFF. The CDR3 nucleotides read TGTGCCAGCAGGATGGACGGGAGGACCGGGGAGCTGTTTTTT. The rearrangement links TRBV5-6 to TRBJ2-2, with 7 bases aligning to TRBD2. In germline, CDR1 is SGHDT, CDR2 YYEEEE. The CDR3 loop spans 14 amino acids. J gave up 5 bases and V 5 bases, and 6 bases lay outside the gene matches.

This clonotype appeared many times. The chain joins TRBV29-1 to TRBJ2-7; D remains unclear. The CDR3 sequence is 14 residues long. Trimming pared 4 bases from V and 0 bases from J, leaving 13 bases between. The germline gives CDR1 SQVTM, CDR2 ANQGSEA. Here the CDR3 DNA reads TGCAGCGTTGTTGAGAGCGTCCCCTCCTACGAGCAGTACTTC. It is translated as CSVVESVPSYEQYF.

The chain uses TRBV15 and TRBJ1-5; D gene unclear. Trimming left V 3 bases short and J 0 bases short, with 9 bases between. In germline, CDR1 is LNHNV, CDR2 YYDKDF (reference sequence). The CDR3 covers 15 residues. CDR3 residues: CATSREVYSNQPQHF. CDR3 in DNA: TGTGCCACCAGCAGGGAGGTTTATAGCAATCAGCCCCAGCATTTT.

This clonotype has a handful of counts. The chain's CDR3 is CASSSRTGVSNQPQHF. In nucleotides, the CDR3 is TGTGCCAGCAGTAGTCGGACAGGGGTTAGCAATCAGCCCCAGCATTTT. The chain recombines TRBV27 with TRBJ1-5; TRBD1 matches 9 bases. This CDR3 spans 16 amino acids. V lost 5 bases, J lost 0 bases, and 5 bases stayed unmatched. CDR1 MNHEY and CDR2 SMNVEV come from the germline V gene (reference sequence).

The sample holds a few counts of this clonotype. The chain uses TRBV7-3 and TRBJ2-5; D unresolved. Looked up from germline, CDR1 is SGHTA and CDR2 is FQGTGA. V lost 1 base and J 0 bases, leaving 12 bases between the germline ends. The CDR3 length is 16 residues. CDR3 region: CASSLNGGTYQETQYF. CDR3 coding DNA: TGTGCCAGCAGCTTAAATGGCGGCACGTACCAAGAGACCCAGTACTTC.

The CDR3 sequence is CASSSTGENTGELFF. The CDR3 nucleotides read TGCGCCAGCAGCTCCACGGGAGAGAACACCGGGGAGCTGTTTTTT. J is TRBJ2-2 and V is TRBV5-1; perhaps TRBD2 as D (6 bases). Trimming removed 3 bases at V and 1 base at J, with 10 bases between. The germline V gene has CDR1 SGHRS and CDR2 YFSETQ. The CDR3 spans 15 residues.

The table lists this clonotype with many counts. The CDR3 DNA sequence: TGTGCCAGCAGTTATCCTCCCTCTTATACGCAGTATTTT. This gives the protein CASSYPPSYTQYF. V is TRBV6-6 and J is TRBJ2-3; D not resolved. The CDR3 has 13 amino acids. The V gene lost 3 bases and the J gene lost 7 bases, with 11 bases spanning the gap. The germline V gene has CDR1 MNHNY and CDR2 SVGAGI (reference sequence).